The 13 T cell receptor beta chains listed next were all sequenced from one sample in a study of T cells in Graves' hyperthyroidism and ophthalmopathy. Using RNA transcripts as the source, TCR beta CDR3 regions were amplified. The HTBI primer set served for first-round RT-PCR of the TCR CDR3. TCRdb called the multiplex PCR reads again in MiXCR, with one record for every CDR3 protein. The sample includes 390,000 or so distinct CDR3 sequences, around 15% of them seen just once. Sequencing was carried out using blood. The receptors derive from a young man with Graves' ophthalmopathy.

This clonotype was seen a few times. A much larger clone sits a single nucleotide away, making a read error possible. The chain has TRBV29-1 and TRBJ1-1; D not certain. This CDR3 has 13 residues. Trimming cost V 6 bases and J 5 bases, with 16 bases left between them. Germline CDR1 and CDR2: SQVTM and ANQGSEA. The CDR3 sequence: CSVHGVRSTEAFF. CDR3 in DNA: TGCAGCGTGCACGGGGTGCGATCGACTGAAGCTTTCTTT.

This clonotype was counted only a few times. At one of its ends the junction is not consistent with the germline gene, which may arise from a read error. The V gene is TRBV4-1, the J gene TRBJ2-7; 7 bases map to TRBD2. The CDR3 is 13 amino acids. Germline V gene data show CDR1 as MGHRA and CDR2 as YSYEKL. The CDR3 region has the DNA TGCGCCAACAGCCTCGGACTAGCCTACGAGCAGTACTTC. Its protein is CANSLGLAYEQYF.

V gene TRBV7-9 combines with J gene TRBJ2-7, with 9 nucleotides matching TRBD1. Per the germline V gene, CDR1 is SEHNR and CDR2 is FQNEAQ (reference sequence). This CDR3 comprises 15 residues. With V trimmed by 4 bases and J by 2 bases, 6 bases remained unmatched. CDR3 loop: CASSSGTGTPYEQYF. The CDR3 DNA follows: TGTGCCAGCAGCTCTGGGACAGGGACCCCCTACGAGCAGTACTTC.

This clonotype was observed many times. This chain connects TRBV7-9 to TRBJ1-4, with a weak D call TRBD1 (5 bases). CDR1 is SEHNR and CDR2 is FQNEAQ in the germline V gene (reference sequence). The germline V and J ends were trimmed by 1 base and 5 bases, with 11 bases remaining between them. The CDR3 extends over 15 amino acids. The CDR3 DNA sequence: TGTGCCAGCAGCTTAGGGGACGAGGGAAATGAAAAACTGTTTTTT. It specifies CASSLGDEGNEKLFF.

This clonotype was detected ten times or more. The chain joins TRBV19 to TRBJ2-1; TRBD2 matches 13 bases. With 5 bases clipped from V and 7 bases from J, the junction kept 5 bases outside the gene matches. The germline V gene has CDR1 LNHDA and CDR2 SQIVND (reference sequence). This CDR3 has 15 amino acids. The CDR3 sequence is CASSFTSGGANEQFF. The CDR3 DNA follows: TGTGCCAGTAGTTTTACTAGCGGGGGGGCAAATGAGCAGTTCTTC.

This clonotype was seen many times. This chain joins TRBV5-1 and TRBJ2-3, with TRBD2 identical over 8 bases. CDR1 is SGHRS, CDR2 YFSETQ, per germline. CDR3 length: 14 amino acids. Trimming at V came to 2 bases and at J to 2 bases, leaving 1 base not matched to a gene. The CDR3 DNA follows: TGCGCCAGCAGCTTTAGCGGGGACACAGATACGCAGTATTTT. It translates to CASSFSGDTDTQYF.

The gene calls are TRBV19 and TRBJ2-7, with 10 positions matching TRBD2. The V gene end was trimmed by 3 bases and the J gene end by 2 bases; junction bases not matched to a gene: 7. Germline loops: CDR1 LNHDA, CDR2 SQIVND (reference sequence). The CDR3 loop spans 16 amino acids. CDR3 nucleotides: TGTGCCAGTAGTATCTCCGCTAGCGGGGGCCCCTACGAGCAGTACTTC. Protein sequence: CASSISASGGPYEQYF.

This clonotype was picked up many times. V and J are TRBV11-3 and TRBJ2-3, with 9 bases that match TRBD2. Germline values: CDR1 SGHNT, CDR2 YENEEA. There are 16 residues in the CDR3. The junction had 13 bases not matched to a gene; V was cut back by 4 bases and J by 8 bases. The CDR3 protein is CASSSARGLAFSTQYF. The CDR3 DNA follows: TGTGCCAGCAGCTCGGCAAGAGGACTAGCGTTTAGTACGCAGTATTTT.

V is TRBV7-9 and J is TRBJ1-1; D not resolved. Looked up from germline, CDR1 is SEHNR and CDR2 is FQNEAQ (reference sequence). CDR3 length: 14 residues. V was shortened by 1 base and J by 5 bases, with 11 bases between the two germline ends. The CDR3, as DNA: TGTGCCAGCAGCTTAGATCTTACGGGAACTGAAGCTTTCTTT. Protein sequence: CASSLDLTGTEAFF.

The V gene is TRBV4-1, the J gene TRBJ1-3; 9 bases align to TRBD1. CDR3 length: 17 residues. Looked up from germline, CDR1 is MGHRA and CDR2 is YSYEKL. Trimming cost V 3 bases and J 0 bases; bases outside gene matches: 6. The CDR3 bases are TGCGCCAGCAGCCAGGAACAGGGGGCCTCCTCTGGAAACACCATATATTTT. Residues: CASSQEQGASSGNTIYF.

The V gene is TRBV20-1, the J gene TRBJ2-5; 13 bases fit TRBD2. This CDR3 contains 16 residues. J lost 4 bases, V lost 1 base, and 6 bases had no gene match. From germline, CDR1 is DFQATT and CDR2 SNEGSKA (reference sequence). Written as DNA, the CDR3 is TGCAGTGCTAGAGCGCGGACTAGCGGGGGAAGAGAGACCCAGTACTTC. Its translation is CSARARTSGGRETQYF.

This clonotype has at least ten counts. V is TRBV11-2 and J is TRBJ1-3; TRBD1 matches at 9 bases. CDR3 length: 17 residues. From germline, CDR1 is SGHAT and CDR2 FQNNGV. With 3 bases clipped from V and 2 bases from J, the junction kept 8 bases outside the gene matches. CDR3 coding DNA: TGTGCCAGCAGCTTTGCCCGGGACAGGGTTGCTGGAAACACCATATATTTT. Translation: CASSFARDRVAGNTIYF. Full variable domain (rest looked up from reference TRBV11-2 and TRBJ1-3): EAGVAQSPRYKIIEKRQSVAFWCNPISGHATLYWYQQILGQGPKLLIQFQNNGVVDDSQLPKDRFSAERLKGVDSTLKIQPAKLEDSAVYLCASSFARDRVAGNTIYFGEGSWLTVV.

This clonotype was picked up many times. The rearrangement uses TRBV7-2 and TRBJ2-4; D is ambiguous. Trimming pared 4 bases from V and 5 bases from J, leaving 9 bases between. The CDR3 length is 13 residues. CDR1 and CDR2 (germline): SGHTA, FQGNSA. The CDR3 nucleotides read TGTGCCAGCAGCTCCTGGACCGAAAACATTCAGTACTTC. Encoded protein: CASSSWTENIQYF.